This T cell receptor (beta chain) was captured by sequencing in a study of lymphopenia after photon versus proton radiotherapy. Note on this clone: Its antigen is not known.

Study results and caveats: Better survival with proton therapy was suggested as possible, not demonstrated. Relative stability marked proton patients; photon patients lost diversity and naive cells.

CDR1 SGHVS and CDR2 FNYEAQ come from the germline V gene. The trim removed 4 bases at V and 5 bases at J, leaving 3 bases unmatched. The CDR3 sequence is 14 residues long. Using immunoSEQ multiplex PCR, the repertoire was profiled, and TCRdb retains in-frame clones only, with some absent. This table holds roughly 30,000 clones, about 87% found once. This sample comprised peripheral blood, obtained from a patient treated with proton-based radiotherapy. J is TRBJ2-3 and V is TRBV7-6; TRBD2 agrees at 10 bases. This TCR was recovered from a woman between 55 and 75 years old with cholangiocarcinoma. Some clones in this sample may be carry-over from other donors' samples. CDR3 amino acids: CASSSLAGEDTQYF. Here the CDR3 DNA reads TGTGCCAGCAGCTCCCTAGCGGGGGAAGATACGCAGTATTTT. The whole variable domain, remainder taken from reference TRBV7-6 and TRBJ2-3, is GAGVSQSPRYKVTKRGQDVALRCDPISGHVSLYWYRQALGQGPEFLTYFNYEAQQDKSGLPNDRFSAERPEGSISTLTIQRTEQRDSAMYRCASSSLAGEDTQYFGPGTRLTVL.